This T cell receptor (beta chain) was observed in a study of ipilimumab plus nivolumab after autologous stem cell transplantation. For the study at large: Patients received a median of roughly five ipilimumab and about 8 nivolumab doses. The myeloma cohort included high-risk transplant-naive patients and patients relapsing within 3 years of a first autologous transplant.

Assay used: immunoSEQ multiplex PCR; TCRdb lists only in-frame clones, some missing. Of several thousand clones listed, around 69% are singletons. V was clipped by 4 bases and J by 5 bases, with 18 bases between them. From germline, CDR1 is MGHDK and CDR2 SYGVNS. This CDR3 comprises 15 residues. Starting 14 to 28 days after autologous transplant, ipilimumab 1 mg/kg was given. This clone occurred a few times. Its cognate antigen is unknown. Study-wide points: The authors say TCR, Treg and microbiome findings warrant further study.

The receptor comes from a female donor with multiple myeloma. This chain connects TRBV25-1 to TRBJ2-7; either TRBD1 or TRBD2 may fit D (6 bases each). The sample here was PBMCs, taken in a trial of ipilimumab plus nivolumab as post-transplant consolidation. CDR3 sequence reads: CASSGRDNNIHEQYF. For the CDR3, the DNA is TGTGCCAGCAGTGGGCGGGACAACAATATCCACGAGCAGTACTTC.